This TCR beta chain was sequenced in a study of Ad26.COV2.S vaccination and SARS-CoV-2 variants (dated by TCRdb to the early 2020s). Study-wide context: Donors in the vaccine arm were drawn from COV1001, a phase I-IIa trial of Ad26.COV2.S in healthy adults that was multicentre, randomized, double-blind and placebo-controlled. A total of around 32 samples were included in the TCR-sequenced set, comprising 19 Ad26.COV2.S vaccine recipients, 5 placebo recipients and 8 SARS-CoV-2 convalescent individuals. Dosing of Ad26.COV2.S was intramuscular, at either 5x10^10 or 1x10^11 viral particles, delivered as one shot or as two shots spaced 56 days apart. Trial participants were randomized into five groups of five, in which low-dose or high-dose Ad26.COV2.S was given once or twice, or placebo was given on both occasions. Investigators remained blinded to trial group allocation during experiments and outcome assessment. TCRbeta repertoire sequencing was used to assess the specificity and breadth of SARS-CoV-2-reactive T cell receptors after Ad26.COV2.S vaccination. What the study reported, not specific to this receptor: Substantial breadth of spike-specific CD8+ and CD4+ T cell responses was reported after vaccination. Compared with placebo recipients, Ad26.COV2.S recipients showed higher spike-specific TCR breadth (P = 0.0014). The study was not powered for comparison of responses between vaccine doses or regimens. The authors noted that the TCR breadth and depth analyses may have underestimated total T cell responses. Vaccine and placebo recipients had similar non-spike TCR breadth, a finding consistent with the vaccine containing only spike.

The immunoSEQ Assay was the method used to sequence TCRbeta CDR3 regions. After extraction, genomic DNA underwent amplification by bias-controlled multiplex PCR, followed by high-throughput sequencing. Concerning the study's data processing: To quantify the absolute abundance of every unique TCRbeta CDR3 region, sequences were collapsed and filtered. T cell fraction was estimated by normalizing TCRbeta template counts to usable DNA, which was measured by amplifying reference genes present in all nucleated cells. Repertoire TCRs were annotated as SARS-CoV-2-specific by exact matching of V gene, CDR3 amino acid sequence and J gene to a known reactive TCR set. MIRA supplied the reference SARS-CoV-2 TCR set, which was filtered for enrichment in COVID-19-positive ImmuneCODE repertoires so that public or cross-reactive TCRs were removed. Using the MIRA antigens, annotated TCRs were further analysed by specific ORF or by position within an ORF. Breadth was defined as the number of annotated unique rearrangements divided by the total number of unique productive rearrangements, and depth was defined as the summed frequency of the annotated unique rearrangements. Group comparisons of TCR breadth used two-sided Wilcoxon rank-sum tests. Drawn from immuneACCESS, this table holds only the in-frame rearrangements with V and J called that TCRdb kept. Clones are partly lost; checked studies trace under half to an unresolved V gene and leave the rest unexplained. For V, J and clone size, that table is used; D and trimming come from the DNA. Across this sample there are a few hundred thousand clones, with around 92% seen only once. 1.5% to 2% of the sample goes to the ten largest clones.

What this sample's treatment or condition label stands for: about 20 received Ad26.COV2.S at low or high dose, single or two shots; 5 received placebo; per-sample allocation not given. Repertoires of vaccine and placebo recipients were sequenced from samples taken on day 63 after the first injection. Between 29 July and 7 August 2020, Cohort 1b enrolled about 27 adults aged 18-55 years at one site in Boston, USA. As a vaccine, Ad26.COV2.S was a replication-incompetent adenovirus type 26 vector that expressed a prefusion-stabilized SARS-CoV-2 spike protein derived from the original Wuhan strain. Taken from cysteine to phenylalanine, the CDR3 has 15 residues. The entry retains the CDR3 DNA only, 45 bases that are in frame from base 1. Clipping removes 3 bases from V and 7 bases from J, with 5 as the unmatched junction base count. Per the germline V gene, SGHNT is the CDR1 and YENEEA is the CDR2. A word on this clone: Its antigen is still unknown. There are no base qualities to consult, and no much larger clone falls within one base.

The sequence links TRBV11-3 to TRBJ2-2, and TRBD2 matches 10 of the central bases. The sequencing here drew on peripheral blood, taken in a trial of Ad26.COV2.S vaccine versus placebo. The clonotype comes from a person aged 18 to 65 who received the Ad26.COV2.S COVID-19 vaccine or a placebo. The DNA is as follows: TGTGCCAGCAGCTTTTCTAGCGGGGGCGGCGGGGAGCTGTTTTTT. The translation is CASSFSSGGGGELFF.